This entry describes one TCR beta chain. These data come from a study of T cell changes during pregnancy in multiple sclerosis. Sequencing used immunoSEQ multiplex PCR; TCRdb keeps in-frame clones, though not all of them. Of tens of thousands of clones in the sample, around 94% were seen once. CDR1 and CDR2 (germline): SGDLS, YYNGEE. The CDR3 runs to 15 residues. The trim removed 3 bases at V and 6 bases at J, leaving 12 bases unmatched. The sample in question was CD8+ T cells from peripheral blood mononuclear cells, obtained in the third trimester of pregnancy. This TCR was recovered from a female donor in good health, enrolled as a control in a pregnancy study. The V gene is TRBV9, the J gene TRBJ2-7; 7 nucleotides match TRBD1. The CDR3 region is CASSAYSGTVGEQYF. CDR3 nucleotide sequence: TGTGCCAGCAGCGCCTATAGTGGGACAGTTGGCGAGCAGTACTTC.